The following is a T cell receptor (beta chain) sequence with its context. Its antigen is not known. These data originate in a study of monozygotic twins with inflammatory bowel disease. The study's findings and limits: IBD patients had lower TCRbeta diversity (inverse Simpson) than healthy co-twins. Repertoires of patients may have been made more variable by differing immunosuppressive treatments. Healthy twins shared more clonotypes with others than IBD patients, most markedly active ones.

TCRdb reworked the 5' RACE reads into one entry per CDR3 protein, no DNA. The sample holds 420,000 or so distinct CDR3 sequences. The CDR3 sequence is 16 residues long. CDR1 and CDR2 from the germline V gene are SNHLY and FYNNEI. Each donor had 2.5 ml of blood drawn. The V gene is TRBV2, the J gene TRBJ2-2; TCRdb gives TRBD2 as the D gene, but with no DNA this cannot be confirmed. The sequence was obtained from a human donor with ulcerative colitis or Crohn's disease, or a healthy co-twin of an affected twin (not recorded which). The material sequenced was blood. CDR3 loop: CASSEERPPNTGELFF. Variable domain in full (rest from reference TRBV2 and TRBJ2-2): EPEVTQTPSHQVTQMGQEVILRCVPISNHLYFYWYRQILGQKVEFLVSFYNNEISEKSEIFDDQFSVERPDGSNFTLKIRSTKLEDSAMYFCASSEERPPNTGELFFGEGSRLTVL.